Shown below are 32 T cell receptor beta chains from a single sample sequenced in a study of T cell responses to AZD1222 COVID-19 vaccine. This table comes from immunoSEQ multiplex PCR, and its TCRdb copy is limited to in-frame clones, with some not included. The repertoire holds about 150,000 clones, with about 93% as singletons. Specimen: peripheral blood, collected on day 0 of AZD1222 vaccination. These receptors came from an adult in good health.

The rearrangement links TRBV6-5 to TRBJ1-2; TRBD1 might be the D (6 bases). There are 13 residues in the CDR3. With 6 bases removed from V and 6 bases from J, the gap between germline ends came to 14 bases. CDR1 and CDR2 from the germline V gene are MNHEY and SVGAGI. CDR3 DNA: TGTGCCAGCAGACCTGGACAGTGGGATGGCTACACCTTC. It yields the protein CASRPGQWDGYTF.

The genes are TRBV6-4 and TRBJ1-2; unclear D gene. The germline V and J ends were trimmed by 2 bases and 6 bases, with 10 bases remaining between them. This CDR3 has 13 residues. Looked up from germline, CDR1 is MRHNA and CDR2 is SNTAGT. The CDR3 DNA follows: TGTGCCAGCAGTGACACCGGGATGGATGGCTACACCTTC. It is translated as CASSDTGMDGYTF.

V usage is TRBV7-3 and J usage is TRBJ2-3; D is unclear. CDR1 SGHTA and CDR2 FQGTGA come from the germline V gene. The CDR3 spans 13 residues. The V and J ends lost 2 bases and 0 bases respectively, with 3 bases between them. The CDR3 DNA reads TGTGCCAGCAGCTTAGAAAGCACAGATACGCAGTATTTT. Protein sequence: CASSLESTDTQYF.

This chain connects TRBV7-9 to TRBJ2-1; no clear D. This CDR3 has 13 amino acids. Germline-derived CDR1 and CDR2 are SEHNR and FQNEAQ (reference sequence). V lost 3 bases to trimming and J lost 1 base, with 4 bases between them. The CDR3 nucleotides read TGTGCCAGCAGCTTCAGGTCCTACAATGAGCAGTTCTTC. Its protein product is CASSFRSYNEQFF. Full variable domain (outside the CDR3, taken from reference TRBV7-9 and TRBJ2-1): DTGVSQNPRHKITKRGQNVTFRCDPISEHNRLYWYRQTLGQGPEFLTYFQNEAQLEKSRLLSDRFSAERPKGSFSTLEIQRTEQGDSAMYLCASSFRSYNEQFFGPGTRLTVL.

The chain uses TRBV5-1 and TRBJ2-5; TRBD2 matches at 11 bases. V lost 4 bases, J lost 0 bases, and 5 bases stayed unmatched. Germline V lookup: CDR1 SGHRS, CDR2 YFSETQ. The CDR3 has 16 amino acids. The CDR3 reads CASSATGLADQETQYF. As DNA, the CDR3 is TGCGCCAGCAGCGCCACGGGACTAGCGGACCAAGAGACCCAGTACTTC.

V usage is TRBV19 and J usage is TRBJ1-5; D uncertain. V lost 7 bases to trimming and J lost 3 bases, with 16 bases between them. The V gene's germline CDR1 is LNHDA and CDR2 SQIVND (reference sequence). This CDR3 has 15 amino acids. The CDR3 region is CASTDRLGNNQPQHF. Here the CDR3 DNA reads TGTGCCAGTACAGATCGGCTAGGGAACAATCAGCCCCAGCATTTT.

This CDR3 reads CASSQLPRGGAYGYTF. In DNA form, the CDR3 reads TGCGCCAGCAGCCAGCTTCCTAGGGGGGGGGCCTATGGCTACACCTTC. The chain uses TRBV4-1 and TRBJ1-2, with D perhaps TRBD1 (6 bases). Between the trimmed V and J ends, which lost 3 bases and 4 bases, there was a span of 18 bases. CDR1 is MGHRA and CDR2 is YSYEKL in the germline V gene. The CDR3 spans 16 residues.

The V and J genes are TRBV9 and TRBJ2-1, with 14 bases that match TRBD2. Germline lookup yields CDR1 SGDLS and CDR2 YYNGEE. After removal of 4 bases from V and 0 bases from J, the junction contained 6 bases not matched to a gene. This CDR3 contains 18 residues. The CDR3 is CASSSRLAGGSSYNEQFF. DNA for the CDR3: TGTGCCAGCAGCTCAAGACTAGCGGGAGGGAGCTCCTACAATGAGCAGTTCTTC.

The rearrangement links TRBV29-1 to TRBJ1-1; D gene uncertain. V was clipped by 1 base and J by 7 bases, with 7 bases between them. CDR1 SQVTM and CDR2 ANQGSEA come from the germline V gene. This CDR3 contains 11 residues. CDR3 loop: CSVEVSYEAFF. The CDR3 coding sequence is TGCAGCGTTGAAGTGAGCTATGAAGCTTTCTTT.

The chain carries TRBV7-6 and TRBJ1-3, with D tentatively TRBD1 (5 bases). Per germline, CDR1 SGHVS and CDR2 FNYEAQ. This CDR3 spans 16 amino acids. Trimming cost V 7 bases and J 0 bases, with 16 bases left between them. The CDR3 DNA follows: TGTGCCAGCATAAAGGACAACCCGGTCTCTGGAAACACCATATATTTT. The encoded protein is CASIKDNPVSGNTIYF.

The chain couples TRBV5-1 to TRBJ1-6, with D unclear. This CDR3 has 13 amino acids. CDR1 is SGHRS, CDR2 YFSETQ, per germline. Trimming cost V 0 bases and J 6 bases, with 4 bases left between them. CDR3 sequence: CASSLEGNSPLHF. The CDR3 DNA sequence: TGCGCCAGCAGCTTGGAGGGTAATTCACCCCTCCACTTT.

The chain recombines TRBV7-8 with TRBJ2-7; either TRBD1 or TRBD2 may supply D (5 bases each). The V end was cut by 4 bases, the J end by 2 bases, with 15 bases between. This CDR3 is 15 amino acids long. From germline, CDR1 is SGHVS and CDR2 FQNEAQ. The CDR3 reads CASSSGPPPTYEQYF. The CDR3 region has the DNA TGTGCCAGCAGCTCGGGACCCCCTCCCACCTACGAGCAGTACTTC.

About this clone itself: One end of the junction does not line up with germline, which may come from a read error. V is TRBV20-1 and J is TRBJ1-4, with D unresolved. Germline V gene data show CDR1 as DFQATT and CDR2 as SNEGSKA (reference sequence). The CDR3 covers 11 residues. CDR3 amino acids: CSAREGGLQIF. The CDR3 bases are TGCAGTGCTAGAGAAGGAGGCCTTCAGATTTTT.

The rearrangement joins TRBV19 to TRBJ2-4, with 8 bases identical to TRBD1. After removal of 8 bases from V and 8 bases from J, the junction contained 8 bases not matched to a gene. The V gene's germline CDR1 is LNHDA and CDR2 SQIVND (reference sequence). The CDR3 totals 13 residues. CDR3 nucleotide sequence: TGTGCCAGTGGGGTCCAGGGGGCGTACATTCAGTACTTC. It encodes CASGVQGAYIQYF.

V usage is TRBV5-4 and J usage is TRBJ1-4, with D perhaps TRBD1 (5 bases). The V gene's germline CDR1 is SGHNT and CDR2 YYREEE (reference sequence). The CDR3 length is 15 residues. V was clipped by 1 base and J by 6 bases, with 13 bases between them. The CDR3 is CASSLWGGRYEKLFF. For the CDR3, the DNA is TGTGCCAGCAGCTTGTGGGGGGGACGGTATGAAAAACTGTTTTTT. Full variable domain (remainder filled in from reference TRBV5-4 and TRBJ1-4): ETGVTQSPTHLIKTRGQQVTLRCSSQSGHNTVSWYQQALGQGPQFIFQYYREEENGRGNFPPRFSGLQFPNYSSELNVNALELDDSALYLCASSLWGGRYEKLFFGSGTQLSVL.

V and J are TRBV12-3 or TRBV12-4 and TRBJ1-1, with D unclear. V lost 5 bases and J lost 7, with 14 bases in between. The CDR3 runs to 13 residues. DNA of the CDR3: TGTGCCAGCAGTCAAGTCGGGCAAGGTGAAGCTTTCTTT. It translates to CASSQVGQGEAFF.

The rearrangement joins TRBV5-5 to TRBJ1-4; D might be TRBD1 (6 bases). V lost 5 bases, J lost 3 bases, and 20 bases lay in between. The CDR3 totals 17 residues. CDR1 and CDR2 from the germline V gene are SGHKS and YYEKEE (reference sequence). In DNA form, the CDR3 reads TGTGCCAGCAGACTACTTCCCGGACGGACAGCTAATGAAAAACTGTTTTTT. This encodes CASRLLPGRTANEKLFF. Looking up the rest from reference TRBV5-5 and TRBJ1-4 gives the full variable domain: DAGVTQSPTHLIKTRGQQVTLRCSPISGHKSVSWYQQVLGQGPQFIFQYYEKEERGRGNFPDRFSARQFPNYSSELNVNALLLGDSALYLCASRLLPGRTANEKLFFGSGTQLSVL.

The genes are TRBV12-3 or TRBV12-4 and TRBJ1-2; perhaps TRBD1 as D (5 bases). Trimming took off 3 bases at V and 8 bases at J, with 13 bases between the two ends. The CDR3 runs 13 residues. CDR3 DNA sequence: TGTGCCAGCAGTTTCCCAGGGATGAACGGCTACACCTTC. Translated, it gives CASSFPGMNGYTF.

The chain carries TRBV4-2 and TRBJ1-4; D perhaps matches TRBD1 (5 bases). The CDR3 has 17 residues. V was trimmed by 0 bases and J by 2 bases, leaving 13 bases between them. Germline V lookup: CDR1 LGHNA, CDR2 YNFKEQ. CDR3 residues: CASSQDGVGQTNEKLFF. DNA of the CDR3: TGTGCCAGCAGCCAAGATGGGGTGGGGCAGACTAATGAAAAACTGTTTTTT.

V is TRBV11-2 and J is TRBJ1-6; D is unclear. V lost 1 base, J lost 2 bases, and 9 bases lay in between. In germline, CDR1 is SGHAT, CDR2 FQNNGV. CDR3 size: 16 residues. The CDR3 DNA follows: TGTGCCAGCAGCTTAGCAGCCTCAGCCTATAATTCACCCCTCCACTTT. Residues: CASSLAASAYNSPLHF.

V is TRBV10-3 and J is TRBJ2-1; D is unresolved. This CDR3 has 17 amino acids. Looked up from germline, CDR1 is ENHRY and CDR2 is SYGVKD. V was clipped by 3 bases and J by 1 base, with 16 bases between them. CDR3 amino acids: CAISERAGIGSYNEQFF. CDR3 in DNA: TGTGCCATCAGTGAAAGGGCTGGAATAGGGTCCTACAATGAGCAGTTCTTC.

This chain uses TRBV5-1 with TRBJ2-7; TRBD2 matches 10 bases. The CDR3 contains 18 residues. CDR1 is SGHRS, CDR2 YFSETQ, per germline. V was pared by 4 bases and J by 0 bases, with 13 bases of the junction left unmatched. The CDR3 nucleotides read TGCGCCAGCAGCCCTTCTATGGCTAGCGGGGGCCCCTCCTACGAGCAGTACTTC. Its protein is CASSPSMASGGPSYEQYF. Full variable domain (remainder filled in from reference TRBV5-1 and TRBJ2-7): KAGVTQTPRYLIKTRGQQVTLSCSPISGHRSVSWYQQTPGQGLQFLFEYFSETQRNKGNFPGRFSGRQFSNSRSEMNVSTLELGDSALYLCASSPSMASGGPSYEQYFGPGTRLTVT.

The chain links TRBV28 to TRBJ2-7, with D possibly being TRBD1 or TRBD2 (5 bases each). The CDR3 spans 14 residues. Trimming left V 5 bases short and J 2 bases short, with 13 bases between. Germline V CDR1 and CDR2: MDHEN, SYDVKM. CDR3 amino acids: CASSTGTSPYEQYF. The CDR3 DNA is TGTGCCAGCAGTACCGGGACCTCCCCCTACGAGCAGTACTTC.

V and J are TRBV7-3 and TRBJ2-1; the match to TRBD2 covers 8 bases. Trimming removed 7 bases from V and 9 bases from J; junction bases left unmatched: 5. From germline, CDR1 is SGHTA and CDR2 FQGTGA. This CDR3 has 12 amino acids. CDR3: CASKSLAGEQFF. The CDR3 DNA is TGTGCCAGCAAATCCCTAGCGGGTGAGCAGTTCTTC.

The chain employs TRBV4-3 and TRBJ2-7; perhaps TRBD1 as D (6 bases). Per the germline V gene, CDR1 is LGHNA and CDR2 is YSLEER. The CDR3 spans 14 residues. The V gene lost 4 bases and the J gene lost 2 bases, with 12 bases spanning the gap. CDR3 in amino acids: CASSLGWGPYEQYF. CDR3 bases: TGCGCCAGCAGCCTAGGATGGGGGCCCTACGAGCAGTACTTC.

V is TRBV18 and J is TRBJ2-1; D gene ambiguous. The V gene's germline CDR1 is KGHSH and CDR2 LQKENI. The CDR3 sequence is 13 residues long. V was shortened by 3 bases and J by 8 bases, with 11 bases between the two germline ends. The CDR3 DNA follows: TGTGCCAGCTCACCGACCCAGACGGATGAGCAGTTCTTC. Its protein product is CASSPTQTDEQFF. Together with reference TRBV18 and TRBJ2-1, the CDR3 gives the full variable domain: NAGVMQNPRHLVRRRGQEARLRCSPMKGHSHVYWYRQLPEEGLKFMVYLQKENIIDESGMPKERFSAEFPKEGPSILRIQQVVRGDSAAYFCASSPTQTDEQFFGPGTRLTVL.

V gene TRBV6-6 combines with J gene TRBJ1-5; no reliable D call. V lost 9 bases and J lost 0, with 9 bases in between. Germline-derived CDR1 and CDR2 are MNHNY and SVGAGI (reference sequence). The CDR3 covers 13 residues. The CDR3 DNA sequence: TGTGCCAGAACAAACAGTAGCAATCAGCCCCAGCATTTT. Protein sequence: CARTNSSNQPQHF.

V gene TRBV7-6 combines with J gene TRBJ2-1, with 8 nucleotides matching TRBD2. CDR1 and CDR2 (germline): SGHVS, FNYEAQ. Germline trimming cut 1 base from V and 2 bases from J; bases unmatched to any gene: 4. The CDR3 totals 16 residues. In DNA form, the CDR3 reads TGTGCCAGCAGCTTAGGGGCGGGGGGCCCCTACAATGAGCAGTTCTTC. Amino acid sequence: CASSLGAGGPYNEQFF. The full variable domain, rest sourced from reference TRBV7-6 and TRBJ2-1, is GAGVSQSPRYKVTKRGQDVALRCDPISGHVSLYWYRQALGQGPEFLTYFNYEAQQDKSGLPNDRFSAERPEGSISTLTIQRTEQRDSAMYRCASSLGAGGPYNEQFFGPGTRLTVL.

The J gene is TRBJ2-7, the V gene TRBV4-3; D is uncertain. The CDR3 contains 16 residues. Trimming cost V 1 base and J 2 bases, with 15 bases left between them. The V gene's germline CDR1 is LGHNA and CDR2 YSLEER. CDR3 sequence reads: CASSQGVASLTYEQYF. The CDR3 DNA reads TGCGCCAGCAGCCAAGGGGTGGCTAGTTTGACCTACGAGCAGTACTTC.

The chain combines TRBV10-3 with TRBJ1-1; a possible D gene is TRBD1 (6 bases). The V gene's germline CDR1 is ENHRY and CDR2 SYGVKD. Trimming removed 6 bases from V and 1 base from J, with 15 bases in between. CDR3 length: 15 residues. The DNA of the CDR3 is TGTGCCATCAGCTTACATCCGGGACAGAACACTGAAGCTTTCTTT. Protein: CAISLHPGQNTEAFF.

The chain combines TRBV7-3 with TRBJ2-5; perhaps D is TRBD1 or TRBD2 (5 bases each). CDR3 size: 15 residues. V lost 5 bases and J 0 bases, leaving 13 bases between the germline ends. CDR1 SGHTA and CDR2 FQGTGA come from the germline V gene. The CDR3 DNA reads TGTGCCAGCAGCCCCTCGGGGCAGTACCAAGAGACCCAGTACTTC. Its translation is CASSPSGQYQETQYF.

J is TRBJ2-2 and V is TRBV5-1, with 10 nucleotides matching TRBD2. The CDR3 covers 16 residues. The trim removed 0 bases at V and 6 bases at J, leaving 5 bases unmatched. CDR1 is SGHRS and CDR2 is YFSETQ in the germline V gene. The CDR3 nucleotides read TGCGCCAGCAGCTTGGATCCTAGCGGGAGCCCCGGGGAGCTGTTTTTT. Protein sequence: CASSLDPSGSPGELFF.